Here is one T cell receptor (beta chain) with its context. Antigen unknown. This CDR3 is 15 amino acids long. Germline CDR1 and CDR2: GTSNPN and SVGIG (reference sequence). Trimming cost V 1 base and J 0 bases, with 9 bases left between them. Generated by immunoSEQ multiplex PCR, the TCRdb table keeps only in-frame clones and is missing some. The sample contains fewer than 30,000 clones, roughly 88% of which appear only once. These data originate in a study of T cells in localized non-small cell lung cancer. General study results and limits: Adjacent lung had a median around 60 of the 100 largest tumor clones. Uninvolved adjacent lung had more T cell clonality than any other tissue, topping tumor.

The input for sequencing was peripheral blood, taken before any cancer treatment. The gene calls are TRBV30 and TRBJ1-4; D gene uncertain. The receptor was isolated from a woman aged 35-75 years with stage I lung adenocarcinoma. CDR3 region: CAWSDAGTTNEKLFF. CDR3 sequence (DNA): TGTGCCTGGAGTGACGCCGGGACAACTAATGAAAAACTGTTTTTT.